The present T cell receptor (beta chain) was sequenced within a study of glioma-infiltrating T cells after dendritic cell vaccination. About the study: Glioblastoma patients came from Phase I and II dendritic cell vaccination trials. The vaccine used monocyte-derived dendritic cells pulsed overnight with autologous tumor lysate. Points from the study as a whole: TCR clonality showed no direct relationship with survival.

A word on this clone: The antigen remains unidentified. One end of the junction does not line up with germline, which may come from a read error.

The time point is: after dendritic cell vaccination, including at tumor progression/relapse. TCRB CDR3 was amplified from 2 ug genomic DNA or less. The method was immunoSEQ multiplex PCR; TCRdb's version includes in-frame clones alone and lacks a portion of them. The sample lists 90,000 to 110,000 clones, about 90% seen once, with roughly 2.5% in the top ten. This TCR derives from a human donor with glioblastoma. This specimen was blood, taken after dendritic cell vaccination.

CDR3 in amino acids: CASRMLRTNSPLHF. The CDR3 region has the DNA TGTGCCAGCAGAATGCTACGGACTAATTCCCCCCTCCACTTT. The V gene is TRBV27, the J gene TRBJ1-6; D remains ambiguous. This CDR3 comprises 14 residues. The germline V gene has CDR1 MNHEY and CDR2 SMNVEV (reference sequence).